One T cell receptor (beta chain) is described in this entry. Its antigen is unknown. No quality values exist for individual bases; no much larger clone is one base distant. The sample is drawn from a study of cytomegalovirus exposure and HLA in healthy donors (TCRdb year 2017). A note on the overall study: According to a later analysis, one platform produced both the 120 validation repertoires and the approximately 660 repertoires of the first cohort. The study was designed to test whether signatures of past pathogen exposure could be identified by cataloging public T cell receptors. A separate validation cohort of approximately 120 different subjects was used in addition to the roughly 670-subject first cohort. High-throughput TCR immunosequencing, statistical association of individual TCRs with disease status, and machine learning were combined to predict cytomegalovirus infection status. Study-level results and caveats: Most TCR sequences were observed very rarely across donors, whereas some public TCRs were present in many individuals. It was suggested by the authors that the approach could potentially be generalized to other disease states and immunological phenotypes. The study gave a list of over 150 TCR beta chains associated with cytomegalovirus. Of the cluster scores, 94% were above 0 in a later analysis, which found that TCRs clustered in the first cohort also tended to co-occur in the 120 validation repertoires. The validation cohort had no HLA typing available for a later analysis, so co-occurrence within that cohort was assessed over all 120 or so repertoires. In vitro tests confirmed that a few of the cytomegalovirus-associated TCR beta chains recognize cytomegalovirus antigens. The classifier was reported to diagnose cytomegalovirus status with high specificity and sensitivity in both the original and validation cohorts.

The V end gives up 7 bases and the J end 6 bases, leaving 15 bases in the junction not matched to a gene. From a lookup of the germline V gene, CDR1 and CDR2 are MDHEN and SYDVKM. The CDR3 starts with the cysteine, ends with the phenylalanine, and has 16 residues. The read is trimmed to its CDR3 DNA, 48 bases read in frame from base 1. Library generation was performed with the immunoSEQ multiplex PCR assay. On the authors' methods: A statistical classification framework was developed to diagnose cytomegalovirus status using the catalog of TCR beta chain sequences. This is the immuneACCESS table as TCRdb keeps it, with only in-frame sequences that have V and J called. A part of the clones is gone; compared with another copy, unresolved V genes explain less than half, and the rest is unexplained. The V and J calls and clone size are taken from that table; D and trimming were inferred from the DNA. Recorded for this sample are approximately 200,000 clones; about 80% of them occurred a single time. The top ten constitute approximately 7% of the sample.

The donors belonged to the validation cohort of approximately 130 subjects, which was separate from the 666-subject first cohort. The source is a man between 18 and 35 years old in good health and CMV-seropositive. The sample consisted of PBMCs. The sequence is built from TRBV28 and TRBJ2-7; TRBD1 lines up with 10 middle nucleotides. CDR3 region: CASTPSRGTGDGEQYF. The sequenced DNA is TGTGCCAGCACCCCCTCACGGGGGACAGGGGATGGCGAGCAGTACTTC.